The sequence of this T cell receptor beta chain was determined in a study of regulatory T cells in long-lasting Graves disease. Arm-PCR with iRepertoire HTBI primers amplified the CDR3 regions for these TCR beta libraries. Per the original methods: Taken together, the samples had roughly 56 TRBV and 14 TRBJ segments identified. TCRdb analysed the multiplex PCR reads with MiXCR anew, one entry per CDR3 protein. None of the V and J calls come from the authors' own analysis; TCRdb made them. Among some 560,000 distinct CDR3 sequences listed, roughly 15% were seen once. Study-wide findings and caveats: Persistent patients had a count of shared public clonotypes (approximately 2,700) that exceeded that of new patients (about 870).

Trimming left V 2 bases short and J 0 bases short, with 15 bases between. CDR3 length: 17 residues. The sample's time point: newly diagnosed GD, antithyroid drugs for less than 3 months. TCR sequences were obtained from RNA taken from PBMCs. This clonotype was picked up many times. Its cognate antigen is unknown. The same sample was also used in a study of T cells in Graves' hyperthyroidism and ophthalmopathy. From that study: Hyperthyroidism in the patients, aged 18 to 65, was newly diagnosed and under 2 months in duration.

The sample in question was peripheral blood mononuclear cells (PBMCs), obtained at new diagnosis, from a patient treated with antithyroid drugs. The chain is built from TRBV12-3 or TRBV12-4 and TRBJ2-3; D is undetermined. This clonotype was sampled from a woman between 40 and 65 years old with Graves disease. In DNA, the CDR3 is TGTGCCAGCAGTTTAAGTAAGGTGATACCTAGCACAGATACGCAGTATTTT. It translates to CASSLSKVIPSTDTQYF.